The 15 T cell receptor beta chains reported below all come from one sample, sequenced in a study of shared clonotypes between healthy human individuals. The method was immunoSEQ multiplex PCR; TCRdb's version includes in-frame clones alone and lacks a portion of them. This sample has 2 million to 3 million clones; under 95% occur once, and the top ten carry about 0.39%. The sequenced sample consisted of naive CD4+ T cells from PBMCs. Indicated subset: CD45RA+ positively selected. The receptors derive from a man between 18 and 35 years old in good health. Some clones in this sample may be carry-over from other donors' samples.

A note on this clone: Additional DNA sequences in this sample encode the identical CDR3. V is TRBV7-3 and J is TRBJ2-1; 9 bases map to TRBD2. Losses at the gene ends were 2 bases for V and 5 bases for J; bases not matched to a gene: 4. The CDR3 sequence is 15 residues long. Germline values: CDR1 SGHTA, CDR2 FQGTGA. The DNA for the CDR3 is TGTGCCAGCAGCTTAGGGCTAGCGGGGAACAATGAGCAGTTCTTC. Its translation: CASSLGLAGNNEQFF.

This clone was seen just once. The rearrangement links TRBV6-5 to TRBJ2-1, with D uncertain. Per the germline V gene, CDR1 is MNHEY and CDR2 is SVGAGI. Trimming cost V 7 bases and J 3 bases, with 4 bases left between them. This CDR3 contains 11 residues. The CDR3 loop is CASKDYNEQFF. DNA for the CDR3: TGTGCCAGCAAAGACTACAATGAGCAGTTCTTC.

The V and J genes are TRBV18 and TRBJ2-1; no firm D call. The V and J ends lost 3 bases and 2 bases respectively, with 14 bases between them. The germline V gene encodes CDR1 KGHSH and CDR2 LQKENI. The length of the CDR3 is 16 residues. Here the CDR3 DNA reads TGTGCCAGCTCACCCTCGATGAATAAAGCCTACAATGAGCAGTTCTTC. Protein: CASSPSMNKAYNEQFF.

This clone was detected only a few times. V gene TRBV29-1 combines with J gene TRBJ1-1, with 7 positions matching TRBD1. The CDR3 has 15 amino acids. Germline-derived CDR1 and CDR2 are SQVTM and ANQGSEA. V gave up 0 bases and J gave up 4 bases; unmatched junction bases: 8. CDR3 coding DNA: TGCAGCGTTGAAGATCGAGGGGGCTCAAGCACTGAAGCTTTCTTT. Protein: CSVEDRGGSSTEAFF.

This clone was picked up a small number of times. The chain recombines TRBV5-4 with TRBJ2-6; no reliable D call. Germline CDR1 and CDR2: SGHNT and YYREEE (reference sequence). The CDR3 runs 14 residues. V shed 2 bases and J shed 0 bases, with 3 bases lying between them. In nucleotides, the CDR3 is TGTGCCAGCAGCTTCCTCTCTGGGGCCAACGTCCTGACTTTC. Amino acids: CASSFLSGANVLTF. Full variable domain (rest looked up from reference TRBV5-4 and TRBJ2-6): ETGVTQSPTHLIKTRGQQVTLRCSSQSGHNTVSWYQQALGQGPQFIFQYYREEENGRGNFPPRFSGLQFPNYSSELNVNALELDDSALYLCASSFLSGANVLTFGAGSRLTVL.

This chain connects TRBV7-3 to TRBJ2-7; 7 bases agree with TRBD2. J lost 6 bases, V lost 5 bases, and 10 bases had no gene match. The V gene's germline CDR1 is SGHTA and CDR2 FQGTGA. The CDR3 totals 14 residues. The DNA of the CDR3 is TGTGCCAGCAGCGCCGGTTCGGTAGCGGGCGAGCAGTACTTC. This sequence encodes CASSAGSVAGEQYF.

A remark on this clone: The sample has other DNA sequences that encode this CDR3 too. V is TRBV5-1 and J is TRBJ2-7, with no clear D. V was cut by 1 base and J by 3 bases, with 5 bases left in between. CDR3 length: 12 amino acids. In germline, CDR1 is SGHRS, CDR2 YFSETQ. CDR3: CASSLTLYEQYF. In DNA form, the CDR3 reads TGCGCCAGCAGCTTGACTCTCTACGAGCAGTACTTC.

The V gene is TRBV4-3, the J gene TRBJ2-2, with D uncertain. Germline V CDR1 and CDR2: LGHNA, YSLEER. The CDR3 loop spans 16 amino acids. The V gene lost 0 bases and the J gene lost 0 bases, with 8 bases spanning the gap. The chain's CDR3 is CASSQDYGANTGELFF. For the CDR3, the DNA is TGCGCCAGCAGCCAAGATTACGGCGCGAACACCGGGGAGCTGTTTTTT.

The CDR3: CASSVAQGAWEQYF. The CDR3 DNA is TGTGCCAGCAGTGTCGCCCAGGGGGCCTGGGAGCAGTACTTC. V is TRBV6-1 and J is TRBJ2-7; 8 nucleotides line up with TRBD1. The trim removed 4 bases at V and 7 bases at J, leaving 9 bases unmatched. CDR3 length: 14 amino acids. Germline-derived CDR1 and CDR2 are MNHNS and SASEGT.

V gene TRBV7-9 combines with J gene TRBJ1-1; a weak D match, TRBD1 (6 bases). V was cut by 3 bases and J by 0 bases, with 11 bases left in between. CDR1 is SEHNR and CDR2 is FQNEAQ in the germline V gene (reference sequence). This CDR3 comprises 15 residues. CDR3 residues: CASSFGQGLNTEAFF. As DNA, the CDR3 is TGTGCCAGCAGCTTCGGGCAGGGGCTGAACACTGAAGCTTTCTTT. The entire variable domain, with the rest obtained from reference TRBV7-9 and TRBJ1-1, is as follows: DTGVSQNPRHKITKRGQNVTFRCDPISEHNRLYWYRQTLGQGPEFLTYFQNEAQLEKSRLLSDRFSAERPKGSFSTLEIQRTEQGDSAMYLCASSFGQGLNTEAFFGQGTRLTVV.

V and J are TRBV7-9 and TRBJ2-1, with D unresolved. From germline, CDR1 is SEHNR and CDR2 FQNEAQ (reference sequence). Between the trimmed V and J ends, which lost 2 bases and 11 bases, there was a span of 19 bases. CDR3 length: 15 residues. CDR3 loop: CASSLIRSPHSKQFF. CDR3 nucleotide sequence: TGTGCCAGCAGCTTAATCCGCTCCCCCCATAGTAAGCAGTTCTTC. Drawing the rest from reference TRBV7-9 and TRBJ2-1, the complete variable domain is DTGVSQNPRHKITKRGQNVTFRCDPISEHNRLYWYRQTLGQGPEFLTYFQNEAQLEKSRLLSDRFSAERPKGSFSTLEIQRTEQGDSAMYLCASSLIRSPHSKQFFGPGTRLTVL.

V and J are TRBV7-3 and TRBJ2-1; the match to TRBD2 covers 13 bases. Losses at the gene ends were 5 bases for V and 7 bases for J; bases not matched to a gene: 5. Germline CDR1 SGHTA, CDR2 FQGTGA. The CDR3 covers 15 residues. The CDR3 sequence: CASSPGTSGKNEQFF. The CDR3 DNA is TGTGCCAGCAGCCCCGGGACTAGCGGGAAAAATGAGCAGTTCTTC.

J is TRBJ1-2 and V is TRBV7-8; TRBD1 matches at 9 bases. The CDR3 consists of 13 residues. After removal of 3 bases from V and 8 bases from J, the junction contained 4 bases not matched to a gene. Germline lookup yields CDR1 SGHVS and CDR2 FQNEAQ. The CDR3 here is CASSFRDRVGYTF. In DNA, the CDR3 is TGTGCCAGCAGCTTCCGGGACAGGGTAGGCTACACCTTC.

J is TRBJ2-1 and V is TRBV28, with D unclear. This CDR3 has 16 amino acids. The ends were cut back, 6 bases at V and 0 bases at J, with 15 bases in the middle. Germline CDR1 MDHEN, CDR2 SYDVKM. The CDR3 DNA is TGTGCCAGCAGCCCCATAGGAGTGAGCTCCTACAATGAGCAGTTCTTC. It encodes CASSPIGVSSYNEQFF.

This chain joins TRBV5-1 and TRBJ2-7, with 7 nucleotides matching TRBD2. The CDR3 runs to 14 residues. V shed 0 bases, J shed 7 bases, and the junction held 7 bases outside the gene matches. CDR1 is SGHRS and CDR2 is YFSETQ in the germline V gene. The CDR3 sequence: CASSLDPAGREQYF. In DNA form, the CDR3 reads TGCGCCAGCAGCTTGGACCCAGCGGGGAGGGAGCAGTACTTC.